The 22 T cell receptor beta chains below all came from one sample that was sequenced in a study of a mutant IDH1 vaccine in newly diagnosed glioma. Data came from immunoSEQ multiplex PCR; TCRdb stores just in-frame clones and leaves some out. Of tens of thousands of clones listed, 60% to 75% are singletons. No antigen has been assigned to these receptors. As for time point: week 11, during vaccination. A 20-mer mutant IDH1 peptide at 300 ug was injected subcutaneously with topical imiquimod. This material consisted of peripheral blood mononuclear cells (PBMCs), taken from a glioma patient whose treatment included an IDH1 peptide vaccine. The receptors here all came from a man between 18 and 35 years old with glioma. Some clones in this sample may be carry-over from other donors' samples.

The chain links TRBV7-9 to TRBJ2-2; D is unclear. CDR3 size: 11 residues. V was pared by 7 bases and J by 5 bases, with 5 bases between. From germline, CDR1 is SEHNR and CDR2 FQNEAQ (reference sequence). This chain's CDR3 is CASTETGELFF. DNA of the CDR3: TGTGCCAGCACAGAAACCGGGGAGCTGTTTTTT.

The rearrangement joins TRBV5-8 to TRBJ2-7; D uncertain. Germline-derived CDR1 and CDR2 are SGHTS and YDEGEE. The CDR3 is 13 residues long. Trimming stripped 3 bases from V and 6 bases from J, with 13 bases between. CDR3 protein: CASSSNFLIEQYF. In DNA, the CDR3 is TGTGCCAGCAGCTCTAACTTTCTTATCGAGCAGTACTTC.

The chain has TRBV6-6 and TRBJ2-7; no firm D call. CDR1 and CDR2 (germline): MNHNY, SVGAGI (reference sequence). The V end was cut by 0 bases, the J end by 2 bases, with 14 bases between. CDR3 length: 16 amino acids. CDR3: CASSYSGMATTYEQYF. The CDR3 DNA reads TGTGCCAGCAGTTACTCGGGGATGGCCACGACCTACGAGCAGTACTTC.

The chain has TRBV2 and TRBJ2-5, with a tentative D call TRBD1 (7 bases). Germline CDR1 SNHLY, CDR2 FYNNEI. There are 14 residues in the CDR3. Trimming shortened V by 6 bases and J by 3 bases, and 14 bases separated the two germline ends. The CDR3 here is CASRGGQGEETQYF. The CDR3, as DNA: TGTGCCAGCAGAGGGGGGCAGGGGGAAGAGACCCAGTACTTC.

In this sample, this clone turned up once. This sequence joins TRBV6-6 and TRBJ1-1, with D tentatively TRBD1 (6 bases). V gave up 6 bases and J gave up 0 bases, with 8 bases separating them. The length of the CDR3 is 13 residues. Germline V gene sequence: CDR1 MNHNY, CDR2 SVGAGI (reference sequence). CDR3 amino acids: CASRTGLNTEAFF. CDR3 bases: TGTGCCAGCAGAACAGGGCTGAACACTGAAGCTTTCTTT.

The rearrangement links TRBV20-1 to TRBJ2-1, with D maybe TRBD2 (6 bases). Germline V lookup: CDR1 DFQATT, CDR2 SNEGSKA (reference sequence). The V and J ends lost 3 bases and 15 bases respectively, with 15 bases between them. The CDR3 extends over 11 amino acids. The CDR3 here is CSASLTGSLFF. CDR3 nucleotides: TGCAGTGCTAGCCTGACCGGGAGTCTGTTCTTC.

This chain connects TRBV5-1 to TRBJ2-3; TRBD2 is a possible D gene (6 bases). Between the trimmed V and J ends, which lost 4 bases and 6 bases, there was a span of 15 bases. Germline CDR1 and CDR2: SGHRS and YFSETQ. The CDR3 is made up of 14 amino acids. CDR3 coding DNA: TGCGCCAGCAGCGCCCAGACTAGTTCCGATACGCAGTATTTT. Translation gives CASSAQTSSDTQYF.

CDR3 DNA: TGTGCCAGCAGCGTAGAGGGGGAGACATCGAACACTGAAGCTTTCTTT. It yields the protein CASSVEGETSNTEAFF. The V and J genes are TRBV9 and TRBJ1-1, with a weak D call TRBD1 (6 bases). Trimming shortened V by 0 bases and J by 1 base, and 13 bases separated the two germline ends. Per the germline V gene, CDR1 is SGDLS and CDR2 is YYNGEE. The CDR3 sequence is 16 residues long.

V gene TRBV5-4 combines with J gene TRBJ2-1; no definite D call. Germline CDR1 and CDR2: SGHNT and YYREEE (reference sequence). The V and J ends lost 0 bases and 0 bases respectively, with 10 bases between them. The CDR3 runs to 16 residues. DNA of the CDR3: TGTGCCAGCAGCTTGGACAGCCAGAGCTCCTACAATGAGCAGTTCTTC. Amino acids: CASSLDSQSSYNEQFF.

This clone was seen only a few times. The V and J genes are TRBV29-1 and TRBJ1-2; D may be TRBD1 (5 bases). V gave up 4 bases and J gave up 6 bases, with 15 bases separating them. Germline values: CDR1 SQVTM, CDR2 ANQGSEA. This CDR3 is 13 amino acids long. CDR3 residues: CSVGPPGVDGYTF. The CDR3 DNA reads as TGCAGCGTTGGACCTCCGGGGGTGGATGGCTACACCTTC.

The chain recombines TRBV27 with TRBJ1-2, with 7 bases identical to TRBD1. Trimming removed 4 bases from V and 3 bases from J; junction bases left unmatched: 8. Germline-derived CDR1 and CDR2 are MNHEY and SMNVEV (reference sequence). The CDR3 totals 15 residues. For the CDR3, the DNA is TGTGCCAGCAGTTCGCCGAGGACAGGACACTATGGCTACACCTTC. Protein product: CASSSPRTGHYGYTF.

The rearrangement uses TRBV30 and TRBJ1-1; D is undetermined. This CDR3 comprises 15 residues. Looked up from germline, CDR1 is GTSNPN and CDR2 is SVGIG (reference sequence). V lost 3 bases and J 1 base, leaving 15 bases between the germline ends. CDR3 nucleotides: TGTGCCTGGAGGGAGAGGACCCTTAAGAACACTGAAGCTTTCTTT. Its protein is CAWRERTLKNTEAFF.

The V gene is TRBV4-3, the J gene TRBJ1-5, with unresolved D. The CDR3 is made up of 16 amino acids. In germline, CDR1 is LGHNA, CDR2 YSLEER. Trimming pared 5 bases from V and 2 bases from J, leaving 16 bases between. Here the CDR3 reads CASSATGLGGNQPQHF. The CDR3, as DNA: TGCGCCAGCAGCGCAACCGGACTTGGGGGCAATCAGCCCCAGCATTTT.

J is TRBJ2-1 and V is TRBV5-1, with D perhaps matching TRBD2 (6 bases). The V gene's germline CDR1 is SGHRS and CDR2 YFSETQ. The CDR3 extends over 15 amino acids. Trimming pared 0 bases from V and 2 bases from J, leaving 9 bases between. The DNA for the CDR3 is TGCGCCAGCAGCTTGGGACTAGTAACCTACAATGAGCAGTTCTTC. It specifies CASSLGLVTYNEQFF.

This clone has just a few counts. The gene calls are TRBV4-2 and TRBJ1-1; 10 bases match TRBD1. CDR3 length equals 15 residues. V shed 5 bases and J 0 bases; nucleotides not matched to a gene: 3. Germline-derived CDR1 and CDR2 are LGHNA and YNFKEQ. The CDR3 protein is CASSTTGGLNTEAFF. DNA of the CDR3: TGTGCCAGCAGCACGACAGGGGGCCTGAACACTGAAGCTTTCTTT.

This chain joins TRBV27 and TRBJ2-7, with D possibly matching TRBD1 (5 bases). This CDR3 has 15 amino acids. Trimming pared 2 bases from V and 2 bases from J, leaving 13 bases between. Germline V gene sequence: CDR1 MNHEY, CDR2 SMNVEV (reference sequence). The CDR3 nucleotides read TGTGCCAGCAGTTTACAGGGCTCACCTCCCTACGAGCAGTACTTC. It yields the protein CASSLQGSPPYEQYF.

The rearrangement uses TRBV27 and TRBJ2-2; 10 bases agree with TRBD1. The germline CDR1 and CDR2 sequences are MNHEY and SMNVEV (reference sequence). The CDR3 length is 17 residues. The ends lost 5 bases at V and 5 bases at J; junction bases unmatched: 11. The CDR3 DNA reads as TGTGCCAGCAGTCCTACCCGGGACAGGGGTAGGACCGGGGAGCTGTTTTTT. Amino acids: CASSPTRDRGRTGELFF.

The rearrangement joins TRBV18 to TRBJ2-1; D may be TRBD2 (6 bases). The CDR3 loop spans 15 amino acids. Trimming cost V 0 bases and J 5 bases, with 11 bases left between them. Germline CDR1 KGHSH, CDR2 LQKENI. The CDR3 loop reads CASSPPVRRDNEQFF. In nucleotides, the CDR3 is TGTGCCAGCTCACCACCGGTACGGAGGGACAATGAGCAGTTCTTC.

This clone occurred once. The rearrangement joins TRBV7-9 to TRBJ1-5; 8 bases match TRBD1. The CDR3 runs to 15 residues. Per germline, CDR1 SEHNR and CDR2 FQNEAQ (reference sequence). Unmatched junction bases numbered 8, after V lost 4 bases and J lost 6 bases. CDR3: CASSSGAGGGQPQHF. In DNA form, the CDR3 reads TGTGCCAGCAGCTCAGGGGCAGGGGGCGGTCAGCCCCAGCATTTT.

The chain combines TRBV7-9 with TRBJ1-6, with D perhaps matching TRBD1 (6 bases). Germline V gene data show CDR1 as SEHNR and CDR2 as FQNEAQ (reference sequence). This CDR3 spans 14 amino acids. V lost 4 bases to trimming and J lost 5 bases, with 9 bases between them. The CDR3 DNA reads TGTGCCAGCAGCTCGGACAGAGATAATTCACCCCTCCACTTT. This gives the protein CASSSDRDNSPLHF.

V is TRBV4-3 and J is TRBJ2-7, with TRBD2 identical over 8 bases. Germline CDR1 reads LGHNA; CDR2 reads YSLEER. The CDR3 extends over 17 amino acids. The trim removed 0 bases at V and 0 bases at J, leaving 7 bases unmatched. The CDR3 sequence is CASSQDIGRASSYEQYF. CDR3 bases: TGCGCCAGCAGCCAAGATATCGGGAGGGCGAGCTCCTACGAGCAGTACTTC.

CDR3 residues: CAWSVLVGDYNEQFF. The CDR3 DNA sequence: TGTGCCTGGAGTGTACTTGTGGGAGATTACAATGAGCAGTTCTTC. This rearrangement joins TRBV30 to TRBJ2-1; TRBD2 might be the D (5 bases). The CDR3 sequence is 15 residues long. V was shortened by 0 bases and J by 4 bases, with 13 bases between the two germline ends. Germline V gives CDR1 GTSNPN, CDR2 SVGIG (reference sequence).